The 2 T cell receptor beta chains below were found in one sample sequenced in a study of cytomegalovirus exposure and HLA in healthy donors. In the PCR, 60 Vbeta and 13 Jbeta primers were used. TCRdb's copy holds only in-frame clones and misses some; the assay was immunoSEQ multiplex PCR. The sample yields some 62,000 clones, about 90% seen once. The sequenced sample consisted of PBMCs. The receptors were sampled from a man between 18 and 29 years old in good health and CMV-seronegative.

The CDR3 protein is CASSYKDRGNTEAFF. The CDR3 DNA is TGTGCCAGCAGTTACAAGGACAGGGGTAACACTGAAGCTTTCTTT. V usage is TRBV6-5 and J usage is TRBJ1-1; 9 bases map to TRBD1. The CDR3 spans 15 residues. V shed 2 bases and J 2 bases; nucleotides not matched to a gene: 3. CDR1 is MNHEY and CDR2 is SVGAGI in the germline V gene.

The chain joins TRBV6-6 to TRBJ2-2; TRBD1 agrees at 8 bases. Unmatched junction bases numbered 2, after V lost 6 bases and J lost 2 bases. Looked up from germline, CDR1 is MNHNY and CDR2 is SVGAGI (reference sequence). CDR3 length equals 14 residues. CDR3 sequence reads: CASSGQGNTGELFF. CDR3 nucleotide sequence: TGTGCCAGCAGCGGACAGGGAAACACCGGGGAGCTGTTTTTT.